This TCR beta chain was identified during a study of shared clonotypes between healthy human individuals. Naive CD8 cells lacked CD45RO and underwent positive selection for CCR7, leaving out terminally differentiated effector memory CD45RA+ cells. As concerns this clone: No antigen is known for it.

Every subset's genomic DNA went evenly onto several immunoSEQ plates. TCRdb keeps only in-frame clones here, not all; method: immunoSEQ multiplex PCR. The sample holds around 600,000 clones, roughly 95% seen once. The germline V and J ends were trimmed by 4 bases and 7 bases, with 15 bases remaining between them. CDR1 and CDR2 from the germline V gene are SGHNT and YYREEE (reference sequence). The CDR3 is 14 residues long. Findings of the study overall: Rarefaction showed sorted-subset sequencing was incomplete despite large depth. Among donors, sharing of clonotypes was expected to be affected by sequencing depth.

The sequencing input was naive CD8+ T cells sorted from blood. The chain joins TRBV5-4 to TRBJ1-5; tentatively, D is TRBD1 (6 bases). The source of this sequence is a woman younger than 45 in good health. Written as DNA, the CDR3 is TGTGCCAGCAGCCTCCAGGGGTCTAGACAGCCCCAGCATTTT. Encoded protein: CASSLQGSRQPQHF.